The present entry profiles one TCR beta chain with its context. The sample comes from a study of cytomegalovirus exposure and HLA in healthy donors. PCR used 60 Vbeta primers and 13 Jbeta primers. Clones were read by immunoSEQ multiplex PCR, and TCRdb kept only the in-frame ones, dropping some. The sample includes 150,000 to 180,000 clones, roughly three quarters of them seen just once. Sequencing input: PBMCs. The receptor was isolated from a man aged 25-45 years in good health and CMV-seropositive.

The DNA of the CDR3 is TGTGCCATCAGTGGGACTAGCGGGAGGGGAGATACGCAGTATTTT. Translating gives CAISGTSGRGDTQYF. This sequence joins TRBV10-3 and TRBJ2-3, with TRBD2 matching over 15 bases. Losses at the gene ends were 4 bases for V and 5 bases for J; bases not matched to a gene: 1. CDR3 length: 15 amino acids. Germline values: CDR1 ENHRY, CDR2 SYGVKD.